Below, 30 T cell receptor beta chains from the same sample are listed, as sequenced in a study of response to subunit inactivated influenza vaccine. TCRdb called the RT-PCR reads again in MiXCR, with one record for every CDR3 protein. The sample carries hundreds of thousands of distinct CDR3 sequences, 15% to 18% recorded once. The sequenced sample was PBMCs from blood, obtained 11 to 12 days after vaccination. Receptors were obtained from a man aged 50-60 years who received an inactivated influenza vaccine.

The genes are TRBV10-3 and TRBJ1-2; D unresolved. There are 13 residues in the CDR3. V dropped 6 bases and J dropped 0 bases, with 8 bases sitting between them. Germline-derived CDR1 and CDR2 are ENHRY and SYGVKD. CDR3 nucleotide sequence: TGTGCCATCAGCTCGCAAGCTAACTATGGCTACACCTTC. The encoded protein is CAISSQANYGYTF.

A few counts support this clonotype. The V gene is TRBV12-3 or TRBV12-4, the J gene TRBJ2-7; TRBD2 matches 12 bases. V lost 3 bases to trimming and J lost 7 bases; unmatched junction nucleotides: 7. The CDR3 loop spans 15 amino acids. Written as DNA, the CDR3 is TGTGCCAGCAGTTTTTCTCGGACTAGCGGGATAGAGCAGTACTTC. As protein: CASSFSRTSGIEQYF.

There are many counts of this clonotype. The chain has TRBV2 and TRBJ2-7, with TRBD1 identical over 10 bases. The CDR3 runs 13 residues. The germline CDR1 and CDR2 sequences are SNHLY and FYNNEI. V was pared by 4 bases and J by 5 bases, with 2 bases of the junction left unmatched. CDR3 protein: CASSGDRGNEQYF. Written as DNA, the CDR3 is TGTGCCAGCAGTGGGGACAGGGGAAACGAGCAGTACTTC. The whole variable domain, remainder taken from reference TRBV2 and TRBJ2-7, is EPEVTQTPSHQVTQMGQEVILRCVPISNHLYFYWYRQILGQKVEFLVSFYNNEISEKSEIFDDQFSVERPDGSNFTLKIRSTKLEDSAMYFCASSGDRGNEQYFGPGTRLTVT.

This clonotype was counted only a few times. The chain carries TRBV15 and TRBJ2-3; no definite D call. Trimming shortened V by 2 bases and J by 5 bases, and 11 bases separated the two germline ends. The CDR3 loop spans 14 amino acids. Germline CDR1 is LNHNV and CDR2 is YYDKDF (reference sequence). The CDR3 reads CATSRPLVGDTQYF. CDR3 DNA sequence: TGTGCCACCAGCAGACCCCTCGTTGGAGATACGCAGTATTTT. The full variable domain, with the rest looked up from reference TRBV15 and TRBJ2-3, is DAMVIQNPRYQVTQFGKPVTLSCSQTLNHNVMYWYQQKSSQAPKLLFHYYDKDFNNEADTPDNFQSRRPNTSFCFLDIRSPGLGDTAMYLCATSRPLVGDTQYFGPGTRLTVL.

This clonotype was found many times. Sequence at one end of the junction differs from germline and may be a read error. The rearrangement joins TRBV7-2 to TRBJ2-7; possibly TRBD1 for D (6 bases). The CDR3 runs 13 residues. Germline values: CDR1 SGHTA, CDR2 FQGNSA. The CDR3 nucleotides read TGCGCCAGCAGCTTGGGGGCACCCTACGAGCAGTACTTC. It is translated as CASSLGAPYEQYF.

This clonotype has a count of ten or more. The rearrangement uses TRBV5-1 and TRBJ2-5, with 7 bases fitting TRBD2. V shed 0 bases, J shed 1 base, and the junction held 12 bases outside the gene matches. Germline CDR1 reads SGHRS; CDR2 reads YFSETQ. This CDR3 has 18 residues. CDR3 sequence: CASSLAGLGIPTQETQYF. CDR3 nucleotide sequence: TGCGCCAGCAGCTTGGCCGGACTAGGTATACCGACCCAAGAGACCCAGTACTTC.

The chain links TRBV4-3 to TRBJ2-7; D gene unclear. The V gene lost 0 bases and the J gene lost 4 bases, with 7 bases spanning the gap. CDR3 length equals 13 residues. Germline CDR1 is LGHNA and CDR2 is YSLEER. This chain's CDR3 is CASSQEMGYEQYF. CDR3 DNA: TGCGCCAGCAGCCAAGAAATGGGGTACGAGCAGTACTTC.

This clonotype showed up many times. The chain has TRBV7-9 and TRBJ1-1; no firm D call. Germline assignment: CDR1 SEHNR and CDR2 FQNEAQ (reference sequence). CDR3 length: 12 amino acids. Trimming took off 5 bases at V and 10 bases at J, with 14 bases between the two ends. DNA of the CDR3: TGTGCCAGCAGCCCCAACGGGGAAGTAGCTTTCTTT. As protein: CASSPNGEVAFF.

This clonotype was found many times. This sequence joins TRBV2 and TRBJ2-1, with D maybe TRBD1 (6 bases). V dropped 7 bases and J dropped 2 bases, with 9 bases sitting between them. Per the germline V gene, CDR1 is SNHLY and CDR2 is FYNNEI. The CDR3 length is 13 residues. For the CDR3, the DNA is TGTGCCAGCAACAGGGAACCCTACAATGAGCAGTTCTTC. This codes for CASNREPYNEQFF.

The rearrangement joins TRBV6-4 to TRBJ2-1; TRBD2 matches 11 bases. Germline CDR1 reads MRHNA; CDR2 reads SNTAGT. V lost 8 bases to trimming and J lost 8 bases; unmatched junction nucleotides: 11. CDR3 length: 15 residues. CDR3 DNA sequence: TGTGCCAGCCGAAAGCTAGCGGGAGGTAGGGATGAGCAGTTCTTC. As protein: CASRKLAGGRDEQFF.

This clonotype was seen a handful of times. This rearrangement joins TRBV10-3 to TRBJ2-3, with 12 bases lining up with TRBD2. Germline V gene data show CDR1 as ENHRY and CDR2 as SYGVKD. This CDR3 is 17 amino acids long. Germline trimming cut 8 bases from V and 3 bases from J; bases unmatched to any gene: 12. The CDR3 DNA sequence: TGTGCCATCGGCCTAGCGGGAGGGCCATCGAGAACAGATACGCAGTATTTT. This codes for CAIGLAGGPSRTDTQYF.

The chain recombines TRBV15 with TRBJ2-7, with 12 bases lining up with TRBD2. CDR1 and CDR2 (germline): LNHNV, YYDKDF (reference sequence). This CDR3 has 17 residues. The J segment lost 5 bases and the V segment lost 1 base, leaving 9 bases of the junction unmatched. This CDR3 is CATSRGLAGGRRDEQYF. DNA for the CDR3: TGTGCCACCAGCAGAGGTCTAGCGGGGGGGCGTAGGGACGAGCAGTACTTC.

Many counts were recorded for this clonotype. This CDR3 is CASSRTSGRYEQYF. In DNA, the CDR3 is TGTGCCAGCAGTCGGACTAGCGGGAGATACGAGCAGTACTTC. The genes are TRBV28 and TRBJ2-7; 13 bases align to TRBD2. This CDR3 has 14 amino acids. Germline V lookup: CDR1 MDHEN, CDR2 SYDVKM. V gave up 5 bases and J gave up 4 bases; unmatched junction bases: 2.

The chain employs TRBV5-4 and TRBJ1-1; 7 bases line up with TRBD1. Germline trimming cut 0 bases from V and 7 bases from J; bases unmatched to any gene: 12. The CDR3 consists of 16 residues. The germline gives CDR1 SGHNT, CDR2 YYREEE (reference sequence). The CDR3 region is CASSLGSRGQMHEAFF. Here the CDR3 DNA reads TGTGCCAGCAGCTTGGGCTCTAGGGGACAGATGCATGAAGCTTTCTTT. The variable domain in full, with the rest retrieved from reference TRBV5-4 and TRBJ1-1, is ETGVTQSPTHLIKTRGQQVTLRCSSQSGHNTVSWYQQALGQGPQFIFQYYREEENGRGNFPPRFSGLQFPNYSSELNVNALELDDSALYLCASSLGSRGQMHEAFFGQGTRLTVV.

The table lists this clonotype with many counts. CDR3: CAWSVFRGVSYEQYF. The CDR3 DNA reads TGTGCCTGGAGTGTATTCAGGGGTGTAAGCTACGAGCAGTACTTC. The chain employs TRBV30 and TRBJ2-7, with a tentative D call TRBD1 (6 bases). The V and J ends lost 0 bases and 3 bases respectively, with 15 bases between them. Per the germline V gene, CDR1 is GTSNPN and CDR2 is SVGIG (reference sequence). CDR3 length: 15 amino acids.

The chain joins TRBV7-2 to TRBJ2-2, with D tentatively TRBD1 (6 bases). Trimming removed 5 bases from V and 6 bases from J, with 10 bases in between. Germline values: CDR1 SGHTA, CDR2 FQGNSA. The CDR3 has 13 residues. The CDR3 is CASSVQGSGELFF. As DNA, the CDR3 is TGTGCCAGCAGCGTACAGGGATCCGGGGAGCTGTTTTTT.

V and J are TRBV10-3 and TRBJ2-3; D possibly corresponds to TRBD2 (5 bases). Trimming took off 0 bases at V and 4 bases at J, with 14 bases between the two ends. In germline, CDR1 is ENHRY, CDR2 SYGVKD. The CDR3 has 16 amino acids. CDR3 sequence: CAISESSIRRPDTQYF. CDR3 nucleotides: TGTGCCATCAGTGAGTCGAGTATCAGGAGGCCAGATACGCAGTATTTT.

In DNA form, the CDR3 reads TGTGCCAGCAGTTTTTTCGGGACTAGCAGTTCAGATACGCAGTATTTT. Amino acid sequence: CASSFFGTSSSDTQYF. This chain joins TRBV5-6 and TRBJ2-3; 9 positions agree with TRBD2. This CDR3 is 16 amino acids long. Germline-derived CDR1 and CDR2 are SGHDT and YYEEEE. J lost 4 bases, V lost 5 bases, and 11 bases had no gene match.

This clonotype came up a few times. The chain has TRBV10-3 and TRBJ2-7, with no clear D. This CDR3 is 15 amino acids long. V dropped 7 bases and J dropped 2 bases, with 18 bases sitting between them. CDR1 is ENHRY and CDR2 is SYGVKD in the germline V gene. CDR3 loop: CAITLGLGSAYEQYF. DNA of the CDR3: TGTGCCATCACCCTGGGATTGGGTTCAGCCTACGAGCAGTACTTC.

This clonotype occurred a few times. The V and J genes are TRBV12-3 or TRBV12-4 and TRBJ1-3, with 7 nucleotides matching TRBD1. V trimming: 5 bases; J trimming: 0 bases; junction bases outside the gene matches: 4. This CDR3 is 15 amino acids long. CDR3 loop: CASSPWDSSGNTIYF. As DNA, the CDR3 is TGTGCCAGCAGTCCGTGGGACAGCTCTGGAAACACCATATATTTT.

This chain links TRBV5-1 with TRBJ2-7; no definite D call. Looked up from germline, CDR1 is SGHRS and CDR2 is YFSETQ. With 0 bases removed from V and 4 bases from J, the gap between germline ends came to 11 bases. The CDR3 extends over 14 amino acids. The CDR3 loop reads CASSLVRRLYEQYF. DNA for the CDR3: TGCGCCAGCAGCTTGGTCAGGAGATTGTACGAGCAGTACTTC.

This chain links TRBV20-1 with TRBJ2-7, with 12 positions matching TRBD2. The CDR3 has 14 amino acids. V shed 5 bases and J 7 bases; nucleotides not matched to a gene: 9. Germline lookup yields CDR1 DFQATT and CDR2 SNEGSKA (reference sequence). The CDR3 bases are TGCAGTGCTGACCGACTAGCGGGAGTAGGAGAGCAGTACTTC. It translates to CSADRLAGVGEQYF.

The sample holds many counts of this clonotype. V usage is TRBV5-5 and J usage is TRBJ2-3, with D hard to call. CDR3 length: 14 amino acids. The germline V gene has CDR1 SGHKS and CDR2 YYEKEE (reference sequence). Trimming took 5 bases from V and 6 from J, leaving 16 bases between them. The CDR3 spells CASSLTINGDTQYF. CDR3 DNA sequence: TGTGCCAGCAGTCTGACGATTAATGGGGATACGCAGTATTTT. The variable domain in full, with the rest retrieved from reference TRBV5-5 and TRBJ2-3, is DAGVTQSPTHLIKTRGQQVTLRCSPISGHKSVSWYQQVLGQGPQFIFQYYEKEERGRGNFPDRFSARQFPNYSSELNVNALLLGDSALYLCASSLTINGDTQYFGPGTRLTVL.

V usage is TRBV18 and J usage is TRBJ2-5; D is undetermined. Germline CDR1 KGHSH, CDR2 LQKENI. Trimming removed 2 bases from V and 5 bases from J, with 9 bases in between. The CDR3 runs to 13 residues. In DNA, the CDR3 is TGTGCCAGCTCACCAACAGTTGCCGAGACCCAGTACTTC. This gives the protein CASSPTVAETQYF.

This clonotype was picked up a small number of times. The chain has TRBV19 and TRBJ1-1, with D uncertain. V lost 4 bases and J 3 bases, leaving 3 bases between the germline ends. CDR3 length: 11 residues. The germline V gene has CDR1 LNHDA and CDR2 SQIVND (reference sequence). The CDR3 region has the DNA TGTGCCAGTAGTACTTACACTGAAGCTTTCTTT. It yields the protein CASSTYTEAFF.

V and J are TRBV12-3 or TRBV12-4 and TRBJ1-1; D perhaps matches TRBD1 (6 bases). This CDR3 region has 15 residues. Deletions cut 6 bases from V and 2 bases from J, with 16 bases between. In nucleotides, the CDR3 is TGTGCCAGCAGCCTGACCCGGACAGCCAACACTGAAGCTTTCTTT. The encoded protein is CASSLTRTANTEAFF.

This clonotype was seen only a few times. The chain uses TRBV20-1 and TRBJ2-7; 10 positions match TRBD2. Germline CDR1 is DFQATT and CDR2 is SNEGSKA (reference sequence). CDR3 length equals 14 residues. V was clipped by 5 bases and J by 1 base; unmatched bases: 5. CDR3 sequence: CSALAGGISYEQYF. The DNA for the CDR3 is TGCAGTGCTTTAGCGGGGGGTATTTCCTACGAGCAGTACTTC.

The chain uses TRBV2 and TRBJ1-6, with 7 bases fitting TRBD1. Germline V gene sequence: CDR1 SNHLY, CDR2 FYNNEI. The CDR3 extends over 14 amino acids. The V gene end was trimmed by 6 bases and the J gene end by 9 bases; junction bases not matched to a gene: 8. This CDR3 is CASRQGRIGSPLHF. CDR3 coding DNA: TGTGCCAGCAGACAGGGGAGGATAGGTTCACCCCTCCACTTT.

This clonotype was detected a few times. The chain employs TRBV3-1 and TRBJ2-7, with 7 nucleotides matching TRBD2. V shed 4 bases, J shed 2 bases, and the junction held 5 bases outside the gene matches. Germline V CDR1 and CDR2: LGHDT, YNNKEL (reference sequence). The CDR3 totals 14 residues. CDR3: CASSPPGGAYEQYF. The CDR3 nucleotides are TGTGCCAGCAGCCCCCCTGGGGGGGCCTACGAGCAGTACTTC.

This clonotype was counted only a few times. The CDR3, as DNA: TGTGCCAGCAGCAGCGCCCCGGTAGGGGACAGGGTTGGTACGCAGTATTTT. Translating it yields CASSSAPVGDRVGTQYF. J is TRBJ2-3 and V is TRBV7-9, with 9 bases matching TRBD1. The J segment lost 8 bases and the V segment lost 5 bases, leaving 17 bases of the junction unmatched. Germline V lookup: CDR1 SEHNR, CDR2 FQNEAQ (reference sequence). The CDR3 spans 17 residues.